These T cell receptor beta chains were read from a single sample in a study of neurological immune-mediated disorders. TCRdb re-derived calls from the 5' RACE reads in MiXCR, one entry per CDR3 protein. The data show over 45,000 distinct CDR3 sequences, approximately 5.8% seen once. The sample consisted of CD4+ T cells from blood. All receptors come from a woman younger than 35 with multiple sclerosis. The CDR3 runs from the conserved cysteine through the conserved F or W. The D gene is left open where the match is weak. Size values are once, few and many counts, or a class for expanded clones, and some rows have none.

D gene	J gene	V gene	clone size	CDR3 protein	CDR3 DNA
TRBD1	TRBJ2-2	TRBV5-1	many	CASSRTGVSRTGELFF	TGCGCCAGCAGCCGGACAGGGGTTTCACGCACCGGGGAGCTGTTTTTT
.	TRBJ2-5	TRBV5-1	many	CASSPLGRFQESQYF	TGCGCCAGCAGCCCCCTGGGACGGTTTCAAGAGTCCCAGTACTTC
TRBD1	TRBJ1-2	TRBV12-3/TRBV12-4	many	CASIMTGRLNYGYTF	TGTGCCAGCATCATGACAGGGAGATTGAACTATGGCTACACCTTC
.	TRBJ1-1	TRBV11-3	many	CASSLDSRMNTEAFF	TGTGCCAGCAGCTTAGATAGCAGGATGAACACTGAAGCTTTCTTT
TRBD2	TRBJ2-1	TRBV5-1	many	CASSSSGLAQFF	TGCGCCAGCAGCTCCTCGGGACTAGCTCAGTTCTTC
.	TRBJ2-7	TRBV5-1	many	CASSQPNGGSYEQYF	TGCGCCAGCAGTCAGCCCAACGGAGGGTCCTACGAGCAGTACTTC
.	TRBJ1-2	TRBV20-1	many	CSARDRGRGFDGYTF	TGCAGTGCTAGAGATCGTGGCAGGGGTTTCGATGGCTACACCTTC
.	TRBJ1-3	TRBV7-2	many	CASSPSRSGNTIYF	TGTGCCAGCAGCCCGAGCCGCTCTGGAAACACCATATATTTT
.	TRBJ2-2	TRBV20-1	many	CSARDFAGELFF	TGCAGTGCTAGAGATTTCGCCGGGGAGCTGTTTTTT
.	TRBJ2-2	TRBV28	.	CASREGPTNTGELFF	TGTGCCAGCCGAGAAGGGCCCACGAACACCGGGGAGCTGTTTTTT
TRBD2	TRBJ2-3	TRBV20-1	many	CSARESGRATDTQYF	TGCAGTGCTAGGGAGTCGGGGAGGGCGACAGATACGCAGTATTTT
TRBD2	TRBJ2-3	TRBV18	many	CASSLGGRGDTQYF	TGTGCCAGCTCACTGGGCGGGAGAGGAGATACGCAGTATTTT
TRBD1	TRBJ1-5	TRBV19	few	CASSRKGTAHSNQPQHF	TGTGCCAGTAGTAGAAAGGGGACAGCTCATAGCAATCAGCCCCAGCATTTT